The present entry profiles one TCR beta chain with its context. Its specific antigen is unknown. There are no base qualities to consult, and no much larger clone falls within one base. This specimen comes from a study of shared clonotypes between healthy human individuals (dated by TCRdb to the early 2020s). Regarding the study in general: A couple of women and a few men aged 18 to 49 years were included in the cohort. For each donor, CD4 naive and CD4 memory were each run on three plates, CD8 naive on two plates, and CD8 memory on one plate. To estimate repertoire size and how much clonotypes are shared between individuals, the study performed deep sequencing of blood TCR repertoires from 4 to 6 healthy adults. To increase sequencing depth and limit assay-specific biases, different laboratories used diverse techniques to prepare libraries and sequence TCR repertoires. Between about 0.94 and 8.9 billion PBMCs per donor were obtained by leukapheresis.

Using the deep immunoSEQ assay, multiplex PCR amplified TCR CDR3 regions from genomic DNA. For each cell subset, the extracted genomic DNA was distributed evenly across all wells of several immunoSEQ 96-well plates, and each plate served as one replicate. For sorted subsets, each replicate PCR was loaded with about 0.2 ug genomic DNA, equivalent to 30,000 or so T cell genomes. Purified libraries were quantified with a Qubit 3.0 fluorometer, sized on a Bioanalyzer 2100, and re-quantified with the KAPA Library Quantification kit. A separate single-read 150-cycle Illumina NextSeq 550 flow cell was used to sequence each immunoSEQ 96-well plate. The published analysis was carried out like this. Because the immunoSEQ output included only junctional sequences and no quality scores, the filtering could not be the same as the filtering used for full-length reads. To assign V/J genes and CDR3, sequences were annotated against IMGT germline references using PyIR, a Python wrapper for IgBLAST v1.9. Reads were removed for weak V/J assignments (E-value above 1e-6), missing CDR3, stop codons, out-of-frame junctions, or ambiguous translated residues. V3J clonotypes were defined as sequences sharing the same inferred V gene, J gene, and CDR3 amino acid sequence. Percentage overlap between repertoires was computed as shared unique clonotypes divided by the size of the smaller repertoire. RTK rarefaction, the Chao1 estimator, and Recon v2.1 estimates of unobserved clonotypes were used to assess repertoire richness. For all TCRbeta clonotypes obtained by the gDNA method from a few donors, generation probabilities were computed with OLGA. This is the immuneACCESS table as TCRdb keeps it, with only in-frame sequences that have V and J called. A part of the clones is gone; compared with another copy, unresolved V genes explain less than half, and the rest is unexplained. V and J calls and clone size are given by that table; D and trimming were obtained from the DNA. This sample lists around 650,000 clones; approximately 96% were detected once. Less than 0.13% of the sample is taken by the ten largest.

The germline V gene gives CDR1 as MGHRA and CDR2 as YSYEKL. After removal of 2 bases from V and 3 bases from J, the junction retains 7 bases not matched to a gene. CDR3 length: 16 amino acids, cysteine to phenylalanine. The entry retains the CDR3 DNA only, 48 bases that are in frame from base 1. Overall study outcomes, separate from this receptor: Larger estimated clonotype richness was generally found for naive subsets than for memory subsets. Pairwise subsampling indicated that sequencing depth was expected to affect the degree of clonotype sharing among donors. Roughly 5% of naive CD4, around 4% of naive CD8, 2% to 2.5% of memory CD4, and more than 0.35% of memory CD8 clonotypes were shared across several donors. Because the study included a small number of donors, the genetic and exposure-history diversity represented was limited. Higher generation probabilities were observed for clonotypes shared by all four sorted-subset donors than for non-shared clonotypes. Even with the large sequencing depth, rarefaction of the sorted-subset datasets indicated that sequencing was incomplete. Only blood was sampled, and tissue TCR repertoires likely differ from those in blood.

For the CD8 naive samples, CD45RO-negative cells were positively selected for CCR7, yielding a CD45RA+CCR7+ population from which TemRA cells were excluded. Donors were healthy HIV-negative adults with no recently reported acute infections or vaccinations. All donors were Caucasian adults living in Nashville, Tennessee, USA. Blood was obtained by leukapheresis, after which PBMCs were separated by Ficoll-Histopaque density gradient centrifugation and cryopreserved in liquid nitrogen vapor phase. Analytical flow cytometry was used to check the purity and quantity of every magnetically sorted T cell population. Genomic DNA was isolated from each sorted fraction and quantified by UV absorbance on a Nanodrop 2000c.

This receptor was taken from a woman aged 25 to 39 in good health. Sequenced material: naive CD8+ T cells sorted from blood. The cell subset or site label here, explained by the study, means: CD45RA+CCR7+. The rearrangement joined TRBV4-1 to TRBJ2-7, with 10 junctional bases fitting TRBD2. Here is the DNA: TGCGCCAGCAGCCAAACTCTAGCGGGAGTGGGCTACGAGCAGTACTTC. The translation is CASSQTLAGVGYEQYF.